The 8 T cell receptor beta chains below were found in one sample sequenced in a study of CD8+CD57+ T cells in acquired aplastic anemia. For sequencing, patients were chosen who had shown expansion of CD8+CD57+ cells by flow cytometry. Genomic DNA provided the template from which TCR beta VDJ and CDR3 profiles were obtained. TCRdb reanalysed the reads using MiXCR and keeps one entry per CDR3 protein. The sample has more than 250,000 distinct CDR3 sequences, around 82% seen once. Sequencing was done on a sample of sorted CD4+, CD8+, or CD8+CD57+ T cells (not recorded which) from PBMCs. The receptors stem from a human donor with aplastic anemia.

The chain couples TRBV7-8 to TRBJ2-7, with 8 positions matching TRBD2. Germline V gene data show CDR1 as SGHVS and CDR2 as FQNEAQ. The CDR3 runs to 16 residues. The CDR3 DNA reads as TGTGCCAGCAGTTTAGCGGGGAGCGCCGGTGGGTACGAGTATTACGTA. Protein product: CASSLAGSAGGYEYYV.

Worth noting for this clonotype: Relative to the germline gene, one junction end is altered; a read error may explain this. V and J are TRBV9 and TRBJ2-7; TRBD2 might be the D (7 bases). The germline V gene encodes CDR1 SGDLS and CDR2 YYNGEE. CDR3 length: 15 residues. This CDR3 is CASSLAGGGENEEYF. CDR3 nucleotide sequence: TGTGCCAGCAGCTTAGCGGGTGGGGGCGAGAACGAGGAGTACTTC. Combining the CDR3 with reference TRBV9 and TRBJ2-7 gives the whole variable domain DSGVTQTPKHLITATGQRVTLRCSPRSGDLSVYWYQQSLDQGLQFLIQYYNGEERAKGNILERFSAQQFPDLHSELNLSSLELGDSALYFCASSLAGGGENEEYFGPGTRLTVT.

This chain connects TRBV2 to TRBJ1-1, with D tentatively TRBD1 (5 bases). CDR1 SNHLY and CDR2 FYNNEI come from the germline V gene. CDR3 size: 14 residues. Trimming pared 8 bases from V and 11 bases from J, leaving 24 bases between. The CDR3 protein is CASGDGGANTQAFF. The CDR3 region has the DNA TGTGCCAGCGGGGACGGAGGCGCGAACACTCAGGCTTTCTTT.

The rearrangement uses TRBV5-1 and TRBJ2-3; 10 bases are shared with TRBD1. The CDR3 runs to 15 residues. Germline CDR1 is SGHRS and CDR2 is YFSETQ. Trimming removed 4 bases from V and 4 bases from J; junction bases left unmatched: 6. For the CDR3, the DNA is TGCGCCAGCAGCATGACAGGGGGCATCGCAGATACGCAGTATTTT. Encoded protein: CASSMTGGIADTQYF.

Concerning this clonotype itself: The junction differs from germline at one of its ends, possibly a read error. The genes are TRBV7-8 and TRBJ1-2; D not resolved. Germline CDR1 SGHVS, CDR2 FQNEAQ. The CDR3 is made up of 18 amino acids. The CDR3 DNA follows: TGCGCCAGCAGCATAGCGGGAGGACCCGATACGCAGTATGATGGCTACACCTTC. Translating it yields CASSIAGGPDTQYDGYTF.

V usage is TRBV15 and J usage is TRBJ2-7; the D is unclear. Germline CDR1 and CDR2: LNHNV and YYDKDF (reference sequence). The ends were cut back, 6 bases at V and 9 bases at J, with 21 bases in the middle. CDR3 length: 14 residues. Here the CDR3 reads CATSCVHGQDAQYF. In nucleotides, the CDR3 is TGTGCCACCAGTTGCGTGCACGGTCAAGACGCGCAGTACTTC.

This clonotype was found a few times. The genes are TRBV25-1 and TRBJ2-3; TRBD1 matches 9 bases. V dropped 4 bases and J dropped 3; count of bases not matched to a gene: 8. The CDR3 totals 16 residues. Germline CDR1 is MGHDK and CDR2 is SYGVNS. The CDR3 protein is CASSAQTGGKTDTQYF. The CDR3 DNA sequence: TGTGCCAGCAGTGCACAGACAGGGGGTAAAACAGATACGCAGTATTTT.

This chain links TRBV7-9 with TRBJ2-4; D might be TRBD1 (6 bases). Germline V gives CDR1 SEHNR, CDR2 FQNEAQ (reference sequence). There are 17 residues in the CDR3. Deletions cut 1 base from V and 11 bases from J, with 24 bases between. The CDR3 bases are TGTGCCAGCAGCTTAGTGGGGACAACCTTAGCCAACAACGTTCAGTACTTC. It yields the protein CASSLVGTTLANNVQYF. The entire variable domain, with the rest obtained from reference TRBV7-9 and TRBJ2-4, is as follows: DTGVSQNPRHKITKRGQNVTFRCDPISEHNRLYWYRQTLGQGPEFLTYFQNEAQLEKSRLLSDRFSAERPKGSFSTLEIQRTEQGDSAMYLCASSLVGTTLANNVQYFGAGTRLSVL.